The clone carrying this T cell receptor (beta chain) appeared a single time. This sample stems from a study of Ad26.COV2.S vaccination and SARS-CoV-2 variants. Treatment given: over 15 received Ad26.COV2.S at low or high dose, single or two shots; about 5 received placebo; per-sample allocation not given. Each sample was drawn 63 days after the first injection (of vaccine or placebo). SARS-CoV-2 spike from the Wuhan strain was encoded by the vaccine, an Ad26 vector. CDR1 and CDR2 from the germline V gene are MDHEN and SYDVKM. This CDR3 comprises 18 residues. J lost 3 bases, V lost 6 bases, and 10 bases had no gene match. Sequencing was performed with immunoSEQ multiplex PCR; in TCRdb, only in-frame clones are kept and a portion is missing. This sample yields approximately 410,000 clones, of which around 92% are seen a single time; more than 1.5% belongs to the top ten.

This TCR came from a person aged 18-65 years who received the Ad26.COV2.S COVID-19 vaccine or a placebo. Material: peripheral blood, obtained in a trial of Ad26.COV2.S vaccine versus placebo. The V and J genes are TRBV28 and TRBJ2-1, with TRBD2 identical over 14 bases. The CDR3: CASSPPGTSGGVYNEQFF. As DNA, the CDR3 is TGTGCCAGCAGCCCCCCCGGGACTAGCGGGGGAGTCTACAATGAGCAGTTCTTC.